A selection of T cell receptor beta chains follows, all from one sample in a study of shared clonotypes between healthy human individuals. This table comes from immunoSEQ multiplex PCR, and its TCRdb copy is limited to in-frame clones, with some not included. Of about 1.5 million clones listed, nearly 99% were seen once; the top ten hold less than 0.55%. The sample taken for sequencing was naive CD4+ T cells sorted from blood. The origin of the receptors is a man aged 30-40 years in good health. CDR3s leave out the opening cysteine and the closing phenylalanine or tryptophan. Fields, in order: J gene, V gene, CDR3 protein.

J gene: TRBJ2-7
V gene: TRBV27
CDR3 protein: ASSFQAGGPYEQY

J gene: TRBJ2-7
V gene: TRBV7-9
CDR3 protein: ASSSLTYEQY

J gene: TRBJ2-3
V gene: TRBV11-2
CDR3 protein: ASSLGQGLSTDTQY

J gene: TRBJ1-4
V gene: TRBV30
CDR3 protein: AWSVARTPGANEKLF

J gene: TRBJ2-1
V gene: TRBV11-1
CDR3 protein: ASSFGGRGYEQF

J gene: TRBJ2-2
V gene: TRBV7-2
CDR3 protein: ASSFFYGTGELF

J gene: TRBJ2-5
V gene: TRBV5-1
CDR3 protein: ASSLALETQY

J gene: TRBJ2-1
V gene: TRBV5-1
CDR3 protein: ASSPPVAGELNEQF

J gene: TRBJ2-1
V gene: TRBV4-3
CDR3 protein: ASSQEWDSYNEQF

J gene: TRBJ2-7
V gene: TRBV19
CDR3 protein: ASSQLAGLVNRHEQY

J gene: TRBJ1-3
V gene: TRBV2
CDR3 protein: ASSGPTGTGNTIY

J gene: TRBJ2-1
V gene: TRBV7-9
CDR3 protein: ASSPRAGLAGVNEQF

J gene: TRBJ2-6
V gene: TRBV19
CDR3 protein: ASSGDRPGANVLT

J gene: TRBJ1-1
V gene: TRBV11-2
CDR3 protein: ASSLYPMNTEAF

J gene: TRBJ1-1
V gene: TRBV29-1
CDR3 protein: SVETYTEAF

J gene: TRBJ2-1
V gene: TRBV10-3
CDR3 protein: AITRMGEQF

J gene: TRBJ2-7
V gene: TRBV5-6
CDR3 protein: ASSLDGGRRAYEQY

J gene: TRBJ2-6
V gene: TRBV7-9
CDR3 protein: ASSLRSSGANVLT

J gene: TRBJ2-3
V gene: TRBV6-6
CDR3 protein: ASRIGGTSTDTQY

J gene: TRBJ2-1
V gene: TRBV20-1
CDR3 protein: SAVGLYEQF

J gene: TRBJ1-5
V gene: TRBV20-1
CDR3 protein: SARAGQPQH

J gene: TRBJ1-1
V gene: TRBV28
CDR3 protein: ASSFSAEAF

J gene: TRBJ1-5
V gene: TRBV30
CDR3 protein: AWSVLKAGHQPQH

J gene: TRBJ1-2
V gene: TRBV5-6
CDR3 protein: ASSLVYPTGYT

J gene: TRBJ2-2
V gene: TRBV30
CDR3 protein: AWSVRVGELF